These 6 T cell receptor beta chains were all obtained from the same sample, sequenced in a study of blood T cell repertoires in COVID-19. Some clones are missing from TCRdb's copy, which holds only in-frame ones; the method was immunoSEQ multiplex PCR. The repertoire consists of some 40,000 clones, with more than 75% occurring once and the leading ten covering over 15%. Sequenced sample: peripheral blood. The receptors stem from a man aged 65 to 79 with acute or convalescent COVID-19.

This clone was detected only once. This chain links TRBV4-3 with TRBJ2-7, with TRBD1 matching over 9 bases. Germline values: CDR1 LGHNA, CDR2 YSLEER. This CDR3 region has 15 residues. The trim removed 3 bases at V and 3 bases at J, leaving 6 bases unmatched. The CDR3 DNA sequence: TGCGCCAGCAGCCAGGACAGGGGCCTACTCTACGAGCAGTACTTC. It specifies CASSQDRGLLYEQYF.

The chain carries TRBV6-2 or TRBV6-3 and TRBJ2-5; D possibly corresponds to TRBD2 (6 bases). The CDR3 consists of 12 residues. The V end lost 5 bases, the J end lost 4 bases, and 8 bases lay between the germline ends. CDR1 MNHEY and CDR2 SVGEGT come from the germline V gene. The DNA for the CDR3 is TGTGCCAGCAGTGTGGGGGGAGAGACCCAGTACTTC. Its protein is CASSVGGETQYF.

This chain uses TRBV24-1 with TRBJ1-6; possible D gene TRBD1, 5 bases. From germline, CDR1 is KGHDR and CDR2 SFDVKD. The CDR3 contains 13 residues. V was shortened by 11 bases and J by 10 bases, with 17 bases between the two germline ends. CDR3 sequence: CANSQGSQSPLHF. CDR3 nucleotides: TGTGCCAACTCCCAGGGTTCCCAATCACCCCTCCACTTT.

The CDR3 loop is CATSDDNGLAGVWNEQFF. CDR3 nucleotide sequence: TGTGCCACCAGTGATGATAACGGACTAGCGGGAGTTTGGAATGAGCAGTTCTTC. This chain uses TRBV24-1 with TRBJ2-1; 13 bases are a match to TRBD2. With 3 bases clipped from V and 7 bases from J, the junction kept 11 bases outside the gene matches. The germline gives CDR1 KGHDR, CDR2 SFDVKD. The CDR3 contains 18 residues.

The chain combines TRBV12-3 or TRBV12-4 with TRBJ1-1; D call uncertain. CDR3 length: 13 amino acids. V gave up 2 bases and J gave up 5 bases, with 9 bases separating them. CDR3 loop: CASSLPSLTEAFF. CDR3 bases: TGTGCCAGCAGTTTACCCTCCTTGACTGAAGCTTTCTTT.

The chain joins TRBV23-1 to TRBJ2-7, with D possibly TRBD1 on 6 matching bases. TRBV23-1 is annotated as an ORF whose role is uncertain. V was pared by 2 bases and J by 5 bases, with 10 bases between. CDR3 length: 13 residues. CDR3 sequence reads: CASSQTQGNEQYF. CDR3 sequence (DNA): TGCGCCAGCAGTCAAACACAGGGAAACGAGCAGTACTTC.